The T cell receptor (beta chain) under discussion was sequenced for a study of regulatory and conventional T cells in RAG deficiency. Blood CD4+ CD25-high CD127-low regulatory T cells supplied the genomic DNA template. The germline V gene encodes CDR1 SGHNT and CDR2 YENEEA. V lost 5 bases and J 4 bases, leaving 13 bases between the germline ends. CDR3 length: 14 amino acids. TCRdb's table, derived via immunoSEQ multiplex PCR, lists solely in-frame clones and lacks some. Of tens of thousands of clones in the sample, under 95% were seen once. The sample also formed part of further work on regulatory T cells. That publication notes: The PCR used 52 TRBV and 13 TRBJ primers. Regulatory T cells showed the strongest V-J pair restriction and V/J gene skewing among patient repertoires.

The chain links TRBV11-3 to TRBJ2-3; D is uncertain. The receptor comes from a human donor in good health. Sequencing input: Tregs sorted from blood. The CDR3 reads CASSLNSKADTQYF. The DNA for the CDR3 is TGTGCCAGCAGCCTCAACAGCAAAGCAGATACGCAGTATTTT.